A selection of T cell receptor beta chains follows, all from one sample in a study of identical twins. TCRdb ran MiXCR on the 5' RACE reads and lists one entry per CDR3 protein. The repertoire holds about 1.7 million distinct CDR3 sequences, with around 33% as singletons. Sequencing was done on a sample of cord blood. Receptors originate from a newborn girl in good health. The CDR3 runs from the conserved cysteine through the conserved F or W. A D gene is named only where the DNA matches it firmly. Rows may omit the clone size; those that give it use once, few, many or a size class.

cdr3_nt: TGCAGCGTTGAAGAGGCGTACCGGGAGACCCAGTACTTC
cdr3_aa: CSVEEAYRETQYF
clone_size: few
cdr3_length: 13
v_call: TRBV29-1
d_call: -
j_call: TRBJ2-5

cdr3_nt: TGTGCCAGCAGCGTCCTACTAGCGGGAGGCGAGCAGTACTTC
cdr3_aa: CASSVLLAGGEQYF
clone_size: few
cdr3_length: 14
v_call: TRBV9
d_call: TRBD2
j_call: TRBJ2-7

cdr3_nt: TGCAGTGCTAGGGGGCAGGTCTATAATTCACCCCTCCACTTT
cdr3_aa: CSARGQVYNSPLHF
clone_size: -
cdr3_length: 14
v_call: TRBV20-1
d_call: -
j_call: TRBJ1-6

cdr3_nt: TGTGCCAGCAGTTACAGGGGCAGTGAGTTCGGCAAGCAGTACTTC
cdr3_aa: CASSYRGSEFGKQYF
clone_size: -
cdr3_length: 15
v_call: TRBV6-5
d_call: -
j_call: TRBJ2-7

cdr3_nt: TGTGCCAGCAGTGATCAGGGAGTATCCTACAATGAGCAGTTCTTC
cdr3_aa: CASSDQGVSYNEQFF
clone_size: few
cdr3_length: 15
v_call: TRBV28
d_call: -
j_call: TRBJ2-1

cdr3_nt: TGTGCCAGCAGTTGCCCCCACCGCAGGGCTAGCTACGAGCAGTACTTC
cdr3_aa: CASSCPHRRASYEQYF
clone_size: -
cdr3_length: 16
v_call: TRBV6-2/TRBV6-3
d_call: -
j_call: TRBJ2-7

cdr3_nt: TGTGCCAGCAGCTTGAGGAGGTACGTCGACAGGGAGGGAGCTTATGGCTACACCTTC
cdr3_aa: CASSLRRYVDREGAYGYTF
clone_size: -
cdr3_length: 19
v_call: TRBV5-6
d_call: TRBD1
j_call: TRBJ1-2

cdr3_nt: TGTGCCAGCAGTTTAAGAACCGGGACTAGCGGGTATACCTCCTACAATGAGCAGTTCTTC
cdr3_aa: CASSLRTGTSGYTSYNEQFF
clone_size: -
cdr3_length: 20
v_call: TRBV28
d_call: TRBD2
j_call: TRBJ2-1

cdr3_nt: TGTGCCAGCTCAGCAGGAGTGGGGTTTCGTAATGAGCAGTTCTTC
cdr3_aa: CASSAGVGFRNEQFF
clone_size: -
cdr3_length: 15
v_call: TRBV18
d_call: -
j_call: TRBJ2-1

cdr3_nt: TGTGCCAGCAGTCCCCCGCGGACAGGGAGCTCCTACGAGCAGTACTTC
cdr3_aa: CASSPPRTGSSYEQYF
clone_size: -
cdr3_length: 16
v_call: TRBV27
d_call: TRBD1
j_call: TRBJ2-7

cdr3_nt: TGTGCCAGCAGCTTACCGCTAGCGGGAATGAGGTACGAGCAGTACTTC
cdr3_aa: CASSLPLAGMRYEQYF
clone_size: -
cdr3_length: 16
v_call: TRBV5-5
d_call: TRBD2
j_call: TRBJ2-7

cdr3_nt: TGCGCCAGCAGTGAGTGGACGAAAACGTCTAACAATGAGCAGTTCTTC
cdr3_aa: CASSEWTKTSNNEQFF
clone_size: -
cdr3_length: 16
v_call: TRBV10-2
d_call: -
j_call: TRBJ2-1

cdr3_nt: TGTGCCATCAGCAACCAAGGGTCTGGAAACACCATATATTTT
cdr3_aa: CAISNQGSGNTIYF
clone_size: -
cdr3_length: 14
v_call: TRBV10-3
d_call: -
j_call: TRBJ1-3

cdr3_nt: TGCGCCAGCAGCTTCGGGGTGATTGGCGCTGAAGCTTTCTTT
cdr3_aa: CASSFGVIGAEAFF
clone_size: -
cdr3_length: 14
v_call: TRBV5-1
d_call: -
j_call: TRBJ1-1

cdr3_nt: TGTGCCAGCAGTTACCCGGCAGATACGCAGTATTTT
cdr3_aa: CASSYPADTQYF
clone_size: few
cdr3_length: 12
v_call: TRBV6-2/TRBV6-3
d_call: -
j_call: TRBJ2-3

cdr3_nt: TGCAGCGTTGAACTGGCAGGGTCGGACACTGAAGCTTTGTTT
cdr3_aa: CSVELAGSDTEALF
clone_size: -
cdr3_length: 14
v_call: TRBV29-1
d_call: -
j_call: TRBJ1-1

cdr3_nt: TGTGCCAGCAGCGTAGAGGGGACTAGCCCGTCAGAGACCCAGTACTTC
cdr3_aa: CASSVEGTSPSETQYF
clone_size: -
cdr3_length: 16
v_call: TRBV9
d_call: TRBD2
j_call: TRBJ2-5

cdr3_nt: TGTGCCAGCAGCCAATATCCCCTAGCGGGCAATGAGCAGTACTTC
cdr3_aa: CASSQYPLAGNEQYF
clone_size: -
cdr3_length: 15
v_call: TRBV3-1
d_call: TRBD2
j_call: TRBJ2-7

cdr3_nt: TGTGCCAGCAGCCCCCTTGGACTTAAGGCTGAAGCTTTCTTT
cdr3_aa: CASSPLGLKAEAFF
clone_size: -
cdr3_length: 14
v_call: TRBV12-3/TRBV12-4
d_call: -
j_call: TRBJ1-1

cdr3_nt: TGTGCCTCTCTCCTTAACCAAGAGACCCAGTACTTC
cdr3_aa: CASLLNQETQYF
clone_size: -
cdr3_length: 12
v_call: TRBV2
d_call: -
j_call: TRBJ2-5

cdr3_nt: TGCGCCAGCAGCTTTAGCGGGAGTAGGGATACGCAGTATTTT
cdr3_aa: CASSFSGSRDTQYF
clone_size: few
cdr3_length: 14
v_call: TRBV5-1
d_call: TRBD2
j_call: TRBJ2-3

cdr3_nt: TGTGCCAGCAGCTTAGGCCTAGCGGGAGGGCCGTGGGAGCAGTACTTC
cdr3_aa: CASSLGLAGGPWEQYF
clone_size: -
cdr3_length: 16
v_call: TRBV7-2
d_call: TRBD2
j_call: TRBJ2-4

cdr3_nt: TGCAGTGTATCAGGAGATAGCAATCAGCCCCAGCATTTT
cdr3_aa: CSVSGDSNQPQHF
clone_size: few
cdr3_length: 13
v_call: TRBV20-1
d_call: -
j_call: TRBJ1-5

cdr3_nt: TGCAGCGTTGAAGGTGTGGGTGGTGAGCAGTACTTC
cdr3_aa: CSVEGVGGEQYF
clone_size: -
cdr3_length: 12
v_call: TRBV29-1
d_call: -
j_call: TRBJ2-5

cdr3_nt: TGTGCCAGCAGCCGTGTCGACGAGCAGTACTTC
cdr3_aa: CASSRVDEQYF
clone_size: -
cdr3_length: 11
v_call: TRBV3-1
d_call: -
j_call: TRBJ2-7

cdr3_nt: TGTGCCAGCAGCGTAGCTAGCGGGAGGAGCTACGAGCAGTACTTC
cdr3_aa: CASSVASGRSYEQYF
clone_size: -
cdr3_length: 15
v_call: TRBV9
d_call: TRBD2
j_call: TRBJ2-7

cdr3_nt: TGCAGTGCTAGAGATCCGGGACTAGCGGGGTCAATCTCCTACAATGAGCAGTTCTTC
cdr3_aa: CSARDPGLAGSISYNEQFF
clone_size: -
cdr3_length: 19
v_call: TRBV20-1
d_call: TRBD2
j_call: TRBJ2-1

cdr3_nt: TGTGCCAGCAGTGCACAGCAAAGCACAGATACGCAGTATTTT
cdr3_aa: CASSAQQSTDTQYF
clone_size: -
cdr3_length: 14
v_call: TRBV2
d_call: -
j_call: TRBJ2-3

cdr3_nt: TGTGCCAGCAGCCAGGGGGCAGCCCTCACTGAAGCTTTCTTT
cdr3_aa: CASSQGAALTEAFF
clone_size: -
cdr3_length: 14
v_call: TRBV4-2
d_call: -
j_call: TRBJ1-1

cdr3_nt: TGTGCCAGCAGCCTGAGCGGGCAGCCAAACACAGATACGCGGTATTTT
cdr3_aa: CASSLSGQPNTDTRYF
clone_size: -
cdr3_length: 16
v_call: TRBV3-1
d_call: -
j_call: TRBJ2-3

cdr3_nt: TGTGCCAGCAGTTTGACTAGCGGGGGGGCGGGGACCCAGTACTTC
cdr3_aa: CASSLTSGGAGTQYF
clone_size: -
cdr3_length: 15
v_call: TRBV12-3/TRBV12-4
d_call: TRBD2
j_call: TRBJ2-5

cdr3_nt: TGTGCCATCAGAAAAACAGGGGCCACAGATACGCAGTATTTT
cdr3_aa: CAIRKTGATDTQYF
clone_size: few
cdr3_length: 14
v_call: TRBV10-3
d_call: TRBD1
j_call: TRBJ2-3

cdr3_nt: TGTGCCAGCAGCTTTCGGACACCTTACAATGAGCAGTTCTTC
cdr3_aa: CASSFRTPYNEQFF
clone_size: few
cdr3_length: 14
v_call: TRBV7-2
d_call: -
j_call: TRBJ2-1

cdr3_nt: TGTGCCAGCAGTCCCGGGACAGGGGCGGGTGGCTACACCTTC
cdr3_aa: CASSPGTGAGGYTF
clone_size: -
cdr3_length: 14
v_call: TRBV28
d_call: TRBD1
j_call: TRBJ1-2

cdr3_nt: TGTGCCAGTAGTACGAAGCGGGGAAAATCCTACAATGAGCAGTTCTTC
cdr3_aa: CASSTKRGKSYNEQFF
clone_size: -
cdr3_length: 16
v_call: TRBV19
d_call: TRBD2
j_call: TRBJ2-1

cdr3_nt: TGTGCCAGCAGCGTACGACTAGTAGTTGAGCGGTTCTTC
cdr3_aa: CASSVRLVVERFF
clone_size: -
cdr3_length: 13
v_call: TRBV6-1
d_call: -
j_call: TRBJ2-1

cdr3_nt: TGCAGTGCTCGGGACTACACCACAGATACGCAGTATTTT
cdr3_aa: CSARDYTTDTQYF
clone_size: -
cdr3_length: 13
v_call: TRBV20-1
d_call: TRBD2
j_call: TRBJ2-3

cdr3_nt: TGTGCCAGCAGCCTGTGGACTAGCCGCCCCACAGATACGCAGTATTTT
cdr3_aa: CASSLWTSRPTDTQYF
clone_size: few
cdr3_length: 16
v_call: TRBV7-2
d_call: TRBD2
j_call: TRBJ2-3

cdr3_nt: TGTGCCAGCGGCCGGCGGACTCAAGAGACCCAGTACTTC
cdr3_aa: CASGRRTQETQYF
clone_size: few
cdr3_length: 13
v_call: TRBV4-2
d_call: -
j_call: TRBJ2-5

cdr3_nt: TGCAGTGCCCTCCCACGGGGCTTCTCCTACGAGCAGTACTTC
cdr3_aa: CSALPRGFSYEQYF
clone_size: -
cdr3_length: 14
v_call: TRBV20-1
d_call: -
j_call: TRBJ2-7

cdr3_nt: TGTGCCAGCTCATCTCCGGGAAGAAGCGACACCGGGGAGCTGTTTTTT
cdr3_aa: CASSSPGRSDTGELFF
clone_size: few
cdr3_length: 16
v_call: TRBV12-3/TRBV12-4
d_call: -
j_call: TRBJ2-2

cdr3_nt: TGTGCCGGGATACCGGGACTAGCGGAGAAAAGCTCCTACAATGAGCAGTTCTTC
cdr3_aa: CAGIPGLAEKSSYNEQFF
clone_size: few
cdr3_length: 18
v_call: TRBV7-2
d_call: TRBD2
j_call: TRBJ2-1

cdr3_nt: TGTGCCAGCAGCCCCGGACAGGGATGGTTCGGGGCCAACGTCCTGACTTTC
cdr3_aa: CASSPGQGWFGANVLTF
clone_size: once
cdr3_length: 17
v_call: TRBV14
d_call: TRBD1
j_call: TRBJ2-6

cdr3_nt: TGTGCCAGCAGCTCCCCCGGACCCTATAATTCACCCCTCCACTTT
cdr3_aa: CASSSPGPYNSPLHF
clone_size: -
cdr3_length: 15
v_call: TRBV27
d_call: -
j_call: TRBJ1-6

cdr3_nt: TGTGCCAGCAACGGAAGTGCCTCCTACAATGAGCAGTTCTTC
cdr3_aa: CASNGSASYNEQFF
clone_size: few
cdr3_length: 14
v_call: TRBV7-9
d_call: -
j_call: TRBJ2-1

cdr3_nt: TGTGCCAGCAGTTTGAGGCCGGGACTCCCATTTAGCTCCTACGAGCAGTACTTC
cdr3_aa: CASSLRPGLPFSSYEQYF
clone_size: -
cdr3_length: 18
v_call: TRBV6-5
d_call: -
j_call: TRBJ2-7